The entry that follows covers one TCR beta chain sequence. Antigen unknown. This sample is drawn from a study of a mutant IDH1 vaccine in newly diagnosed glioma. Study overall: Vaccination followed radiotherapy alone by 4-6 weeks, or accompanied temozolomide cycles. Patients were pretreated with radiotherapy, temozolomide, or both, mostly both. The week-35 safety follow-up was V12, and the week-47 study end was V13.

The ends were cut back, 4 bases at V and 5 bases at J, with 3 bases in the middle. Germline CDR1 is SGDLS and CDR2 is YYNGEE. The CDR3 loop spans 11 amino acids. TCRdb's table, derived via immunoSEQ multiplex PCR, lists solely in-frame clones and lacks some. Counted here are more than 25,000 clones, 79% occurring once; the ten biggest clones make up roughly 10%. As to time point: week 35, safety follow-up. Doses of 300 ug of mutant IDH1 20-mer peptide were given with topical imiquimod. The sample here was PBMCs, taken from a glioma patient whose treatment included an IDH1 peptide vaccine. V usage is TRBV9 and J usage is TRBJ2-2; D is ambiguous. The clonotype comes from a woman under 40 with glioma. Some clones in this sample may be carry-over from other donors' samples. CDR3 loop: CASSLTGELFF. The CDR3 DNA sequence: TGTGCCAGCAGCCTAACCGGGGAGCTGTTTTTT.